The 25 T cell receptor beta chains listed next were all sequenced from one sample in a study of blood T cell repertoires in COVID-19. Some clones are missing from TCRdb's copy, which holds only in-frame ones; the method was immunoSEQ multiplex PCR. The sample lists some 140,000 clones, more than 65% occurring once. The sample consisted of peripheral blood. The receptors here all came from an elderly man with acute or convalescent COVID-19.

In DNA, the CDR3 is TGCGCCAGCAGCACCGACAGGGCGGCTAATGAAAAACTGTTTTTT. Its protein product is CASSTDRAANEKLFF. The V gene is TRBV5-1, the J gene TRBJ1-4; 7 bases map to TRBD1. Germline values: CDR1 SGHRS, CDR2 YFSETQ. This CDR3 contains 15 residues. The V segment lost 4 bases and the J segment 3 bases; nucleotides outside the gene matches: 6.

This clone showed up just a few times. The chain joins TRBV5-1 to TRBJ2-3, with 13 nucleotides matching TRBD2. V was pared by 4 bases and J by 0 bases, with 5 bases of the junction left unmatched. This CDR3 is built from 17 residues. The germline V gene encodes CDR1 SGHRS and CDR2 YFSETQ. The CDR3 sequence: CASSATSGGSSTDTQYF. CDR3 in DNA: TGCGCCAGCAGCGCGACTAGCGGGGGGTCTAGCACAGATACGCAGTATTTT.

The chain has TRBV7-2 and TRBJ1-1, with 8 bases matching TRBD1. Trimming removed 3 bases from V and 5 bases from J; junction bases left unmatched: 5. Germline V lookup: CDR1 SGHTA, CDR2 FQGNSA. The CDR3 has 14 amino acids. CDR3 amino acids: CASSFNRGRTEAFF. The CDR3 DNA follows: TGTGCCAGCAGCTTCAACAGGGGGAGAACTGAAGCTTTCTTT.

V and J are TRBV6-1 and TRBJ1-5; 7 bases agree with TRBD1. Germline CDR1 MNHNS, CDR2 SASEGT. This CDR3 has 16 amino acids. J gave up 8 bases and V 3 bases, and 13 bases lay outside the gene matches. The CDR3 coding sequence is TGTGCCAGCAGTGAGCCCGGGACAGTGCTCGGGAAGCCCCAGCATTTT. It encodes CASSEPGTVLGKPQHF.

The chain joins TRBV6-4 to TRBJ2-7; D might be TRBD2 (6 bases). V dropped 7 bases and J dropped 0 bases, with 10 bases sitting between them. There are 13 residues in the CDR3. From germline, CDR1 is MRHNA and CDR2 SNTAGT. This CDR3 reads CASTAGFSYEQYF. CDR3 sequence (DNA): TGTGCCAGCACCGCGGGGTTCTCCTACGAGCAGTACTTC.

Only a few counts were recorded for this clone. The gene calls are TRBV2 and TRBJ2-3; TRBD1 might be the D (5 bases). CDR3 length equals 14 residues. Trimming cost V 7 bases and J 0 bases, with 11 bases left between them. The V gene's germline CDR1 is SNHLY and CDR2 FYNNEI. The CDR3 DNA sequence: TGTGCCAGCAAGGAAGGGGCTAGCACAGATACGCAGTATTTT. Protein product: CASKEGASTDTQYF. The variable domain in full, completed from reference TRBV2 and TRBJ2-3, reads EPEVTQTPSHQVTQMGQEVILRCVPISNHLYFYWYRQILGQKVEFLVSFYNNEISEKSEIFDDQFSVERPDGSNFTLKIRSTKLEDSAMYFCASKEGASTDTQYFGPGTRLTVL.

The V call is TRBV7-6, the J call TRBJ2-1, with 9 bases identical to TRBD1. Germline V gene data show CDR1 as SGHVS and CDR2 as FNYEAQ. V dropped 6 bases and J dropped 8; count of bases not matched to a gene: 2. This CDR3 is 12 amino acids long. The CDR3 nucleotides read TGTGCCAGCAGGGACAGGGGCCATGAGCAGTTCTTC. Translating it yields CASRDRGHEQFF. The full variable domain, with the rest looked up from reference TRBV7-6 and TRBJ2-1, is GAGVSQSPRYKVTKRGQDVALRCDPISGHVSLYWYRQALGQGPEFLTYFNYEAQQDKSGLPNDRFSAERPEGSISTLTIQRTEQRDSAMYRCASRDRGHEQFFGPGTRLTVL.

In this sample, this clone turned up a few times. The genes are TRBV7-8 and TRBJ1-2, with TRBD1 as a possible D gene (5 bases). Between the trimmed V and J ends, which lost 6 bases and 0 bases, there was a span of 17 bases. CDR1 and CDR2 (germline): SGHVS, FQNEAQ. The CDR3 sequence is 16 residues long. The DNA for the CDR3 is TGTGCCAGCAGTAAAAGCACGGGGGAAACTAACTATGGCTACACCTTC. Its translation is CASSKSTGETNYGYTF.

The chain employs TRBV5-6 and TRBJ1-3; no firm D call. Trimming took off 1 base at V and 3 bases at J, with 11 bases between the two ends. The length of the CDR3 is 15 residues. The germline CDR1 and CDR2 sequences are SGHDT and YYEEEE. In DNA form, the CDR3 reads TGTGCCAGCAGCTTGCGAGGGAGCAGTGGAAACACCATATATTTT. It translates to CASSLRGSSGNTIYF.

This clone has more than one count but fewer than ten. This sequence joins TRBV30 and TRBJ2-5; no clear D gene. There are 15 residues in the CDR3. Trimming removed 3 bases from V and 4 bases from J, with 18 bases in between. CDR1 is GTSNPN and CDR2 is SVGIG in the germline V gene (reference sequence). CDR3: CAWRPSSRQLETQYF. The CDR3 coding sequence is TGTGCCTGGAGACCCTCGAGCAGGCAGCTAGAGACCCAGTACTTC.

The DNA of the CDR3 is TGTGCCACCAGTGGGGTAGGGGACTATGGCTACACCTTC. As protein: CATSGVGDYGYTF. V usage is TRBV24-1 and J usage is TRBJ1-2, with a weak D call TRBD1 (5 bases). The CDR3 spans 13 residues. Germline-derived CDR1 and CDR2 are KGHDR and SFDVKD. Trimming took off 5 bases at V and 3 bases at J, with 9 bases between the two ends.

The chain combines TRBV4-2 with TRBJ2-5; D may be TRBD1 (5 bases). Germline V gene lookup returns CDR1 LGHNA and CDR2 YNFKEQ. V gave up 4 bases and J gave up 5 bases, with 17 bases separating them. The CDR3 contains 15 residues. The CDR3 protein is CASSPLTGLLETQYF. DNA for the CDR3: TGTGCCAGCAGCCCCCTAACAGGTCTTTTGGAGACCCAGTACTTC.

This chain joins TRBV29-1 and TRBJ2-7, with D tentatively TRBD1 (5 bases). This CDR3 region has 10 residues. Germline CDR1 reads SQVTM; CDR2 reads ANQGSEA. V was trimmed by 6 bases and J by 8 bases, leaving 11 bases between them. The CDR3 DNA follows: TGCAGCGTCCTACAGGAACAGCAGTACTTC. Translation gives CSVLQEQQYF.

The V call is TRBV19, the J call TRBJ2-7, with 9 bases fitting TRBD1. This CDR3 comprises 14 residues. J was trimmed by 6 bases and V by 5 bases; bases with no gene match: 8. Germline CDR1 reads LNHDA; CDR2 reads SQIVND (reference sequence). In DNA, the CDR3 is TGTGCCAGTAGTCCCTGGGACAGGGTAGGCGAGCAGTACTTC. It encodes CASSPWDRVGEQYF.

The chain employs TRBV29-1 and TRBJ2-2; TRBD2 is a possible D gene (5 bases). The CDR3 is 13 residues long. Per germline, CDR1 SQVTM and CDR2 ANQGSEA. V was pared by 4 bases and J by 9 bases, with 15 bases between. The CDR3 sequence is CSVVSGETWELFF. CDR3 nucleotides: TGCAGCGTTGTATCCGGGGAAACCTGGGAGCTGTTTTTT.

The rearrangement joins TRBV7-2 to TRBJ2-2, with TRBD1 matching 9 bases. The trim removed 2 bases at V and 6 bases at J, leaving 7 bases unmatched. Germline lookup yields CDR1 SGHTA and CDR2 FQGNSA. CDR3 length: 16 amino acids. The CDR3 region is CASSLKGTGSAGELFF. Written as DNA, the CDR3 is TGTGCCAGCAGCTTAAAAGGGACAGGGAGTGCCGGGGAGCTGTTTTTT. Supplemented by reference TRBV7-2 and TRBJ2-2, the full variable domain reads GAGVSQSPSNKVTEKGKDVELRCDPISGHTALYWYRQSLGQGLEFLIYFQGNSAPDKSGLPSDRFSAERTGGSVSTLTIQRTQQEDSAVYLCASSLKGTGSAGELFFGEGSRLTVL.

The V and J genes are TRBV5-1 and TRBJ1-4, with 7 bases lining up with TRBD1. Germline CDR1 is SGHRS and CDR2 is YFSETQ. The CDR3 loop spans 16 amino acids. J was trimmed by 0 bases and V by 4 bases; bases with no gene match: 6. The DNA of the CDR3 is TGCGCCAGCAGCCAGGGGACAGTTGCAACTAATGAAAAACTGTTTTTT. Residues: CASSQGTVATNEKLFF.

The gene calls are TRBV5-5 and TRBJ1-1; maybe TRBD1 (5 bases). The V end lost 0 bases, the J end lost 3 bases, and 9 bases lay between the germline ends. The CDR3 totals 14 residues. Germline values: CDR1 SGHKS, CDR2 YYEKEE (reference sequence). DNA of the CDR3: TGTGCCAGCAGCTTGGGGCCAGGGCACACTGAAGCTTTCTTT. It encodes CASSLGPGHTEAFF.

This clone was counted between two and nine times. The CDR3 is CATSQGQSPYEQYF. The CDR3 DNA is TGTGCCACCAGTCAGGGACAGAGCCCCTACGAGCAGTACTTC. The chain employs TRBV24-1 and TRBJ2-7; the match to TRBD1 covers 7 bases. Germline V gene data show CDR1 as KGHDR and CDR2 as SFDVKD. Germline trimming cut 6 bases from V and 2 bases from J; bases unmatched to any gene: 6. This CDR3 spans 14 amino acids.

This chain's CDR3 is CASSQGQGTNSPLHF. DNA for the CDR3: TGTGCCAGCAGCCAAGGTCAGGGAACTAATTCACCCCTCCACTTT. This chain links TRBV14 with TRBJ1-6; a weak D match, TRBD1 (5 bases). Trimming removed 1 base at V and 6 bases at J, with 10 bases between. The germline gives CDR1 SGHDN, CDR2 FVKESK. The CDR3 is made up of 15 amino acids.

The chain recombines TRBV7-9 with TRBJ1-2; D is uncertain. Germline assignment: CDR1 SEHNR and CDR2 FQNEAQ (reference sequence). This CDR3 is built from 12 residues. Trimming stripped 1 base from V and 4 bases from J, with 4 bases between. CDR3 bases: TGTGCCAGCAGCTTAGGCAGCTATGGCTACACCTTC. This gives the protein CASSLGSYGYTF.

This clone was detected only a few times. The rearrangement uses TRBV27 and TRBJ1-1; TRBD1 matches 7 bases. The CDR3 is 15 residues long. From germline, CDR1 is MNHEY and CDR2 SMNVEV (reference sequence). Trimming cost V 5 bases and J 5 bases; bases outside gene matches: 11. The CDR3 DNA follows: TGTGCCAGCAGTCCTAGACAGGGTGTATATACTGAAGCTTTCTTT. The encoded protein is CASSPRQGVYTEAFF.

V usage is TRBV19 and J usage is TRBJ2-3, with TRBD2 identical over 10 bases. The germline CDR1 and CDR2 sequences are LNHDA and SQIVND (reference sequence). The CDR3 extends over 17 amino acids. Trimming removed 6 bases from V and 2 bases from J; junction bases left unmatched: 11. The CDR3 is CASSSDLAGDLTDTQYF. In nucleotides, the CDR3 is TGTGCCAGTAGCAGCGACCTAGCGGGGGACCTCACAGATACGCAGTATTTT.

The chain uses TRBV12-3 or TRBV12-4 and TRBJ2-5; TRBD2 is a possible D gene (7 bases). CDR3 length equals 13 residues. V dropped 3 bases and J dropped 4 bases, with 9 bases sitting between them. In DNA, the CDR3 is TGTGCCAGCAGTTTGAGGGGGGGAGAGACCCAGTACTTC. The encoded protein is CASSLRGGETQYF.

CDR3 nucleotides: TGTGCCAGTAGTATGGATGGTCCGGGGAGGTTAGCCAAAAACATTCAGTACTTC. Translation: CASSMDGPGRLAKNIQYF. The chain recombines TRBV19 with TRBJ2-4; possible D gene TRBD2, 6 bases. From germline, CDR1 is LNHDA and CDR2 SQIVND (reference sequence). With 3 bases removed from V and 0 bases from J, the gap between germline ends came to 18 bases. The CDR3 consists of 18 residues.